This T cell receptor (beta chain) was identified in a study of T cell responses to AZD1222 COVID-19 vaccine. Study observations and caveats: Elevations in Spike-specific TCR breadth and depth followed administration of two AZD1222 doses.

Data came from immunoSEQ multiplex PCR; TCRdb stores just in-frame clones and leaves some out. Among under 200,000 clones listed, 85% to 90% were seen once. The germline CDR1 and CDR2 sequences are LNHDA and SQIVND (reference sequence). Trimming removed 6 bases at V and 0 bases at J, with 16 bases between. The CDR3 contains 16 residues. Points on this clone: Its antigen remains unidentified.

Pooling covered second doses at about 4 or about 12 weeks. The TCR comes from an adult who received the AZD1222 COVID-19 vaccine. The sequencing used peripheral blood, collected 28 days after the second AZD1222 dose. The chain links TRBV19 to TRBJ2-3; the D call may be TRBD1 or TRBD2 (5 bases each). Here the CDR3 reads CASSRIGTTSTDTQYF. The CDR3 bases are TGTGCCAGTAGCCGAATAGGGACCACTAGCACAGATACGCAGTATTTT.